This T cell receptor beta chain appears in the sequencing data of a study of blood T cell repertoires in COVID-19. In the study overall: Donors in the United States, Italy and Spain gave samples during acute or convalescent COVID-19. In each case, the material was cDNA or gDNA derived from T cells, B-cell-depleted T cells, or PBMCs.

After removal of 4 bases from V and 5 bases from J, the junction contained 7 bases not matched to a gene. The CDR3 loop spans 14 amino acids. In germline, CDR1 is LNHDA, CDR2 SQIVND (reference sequence). How the authors handled the data: Cell counts per sample came from amplifying reference gene primers. The table came from immunoSEQ multiplex PCR; TCRdb's copy has only in-frame clones and leaves some out. V and J calls and clone size follow that table, whereas D and trimming were derived from the DNA. The sample records 130,000 to 150,000 clones, around 90% being singletons. The chain couples TRBV19 to TRBJ1-2, with 7 positions matching TRBD1. This TCR came from a woman aged 50 to 60 with acute or convalescent COVID-19. Source material: peripheral blood. The CDR3 is CASSKQGQSYGYTF. The CDR3 bases are TGTGCCAGTAGTAAACAGGGACAGTCATATGGCTACACCTTC.